This is a list of T cell receptor beta chains from one sample in a study of cytomegalovirus exposure and HLA in healthy donors. Sequenced by immunoSEQ multiplex PCR; TCRdb stores in-frame clones only, minus some. The sample includes approximately 60,000 clones, 92% seen only once; the top ten take over 1%. Sequenced input: PBMCs. These receptors came from a young woman in good health and CMV-seronegative. Both conserved end residues are part of each CDR3. A D gene is named only where the DNA matches it firmly. Rows give clone size only sometimes, using once, few, many, or a class for an expanded clone.

v_call,d_call,j_call,clone_size,cdr3_nt,cdr3_aa
TRBV25-1,TRBD2,TRBJ2-1,NA,TGTGCCAGCAGTGAAGGTCGGGAGGGCGTCGATGAGCAGTTCTTC,CASSEGREGVDEQFF
TRBV27,TRBD1,TRBJ1-2,once,TGTGCCAGCAGTTTACGGGGGACAGTCTTTATGGGCTACACCTTC,CASSLRGTVFMGYTF
TRBV13,NA,TRBJ1-1,NA,TGTGCCAGCAGACCAAGGAGGGTTGAAGCTTTCTTT,CASRPRRVEAFF
TRBV28,NA,TRBJ1-5,NA,TGTGCCAGCAGTTTGGCACACCTAGGAAATCAGCCCCAGCATTTT,CASSLAHLGNQPQHF
TRBV9,NA,TRBJ1-3,NA,TGTGCCAGCAGCGCAAACCTGGGTGGAGAGGGAAACACCATATATTTT,CASSANLGGEGNTIYF
TRBV14,NA,TRBJ1-1,once,TGTGCCAGCAGTCGAAAGGGAGAGGAAGCTTTCTTT,CASSRKGEEAFF
TRBV2,NA,TRBJ1-5,NA,TGTGCCAGCAGTTTGTACAGGGGCAATCAGCCCCAGCATTTT,CASSLYRGNQPQHF
TRBV11-2,NA,TRBJ1-2,once,TGTGCCAGCAGCTCCCGGTGGGAGGAGAACTATGGCTACACCTTC,CASSSRWEENYGYTF
TRBV18,NA,TRBJ1-1,NA,TGTGCCAGCTCACCACGAAGGGGCACTGAAGCTTTCTTT,CASSPRRGTEAFF
TRBV4-1,NA,TRBJ1-2,NA,TGCGCCAGCAGCCAAGCTGACAGGATCCTAAATGGCTACACCTTC,CASSQADRILNGYTF
TRBV7-2,TRBD2,TRBJ2-1,NA,TGTGCCAGCAGCCCTAGCGGGGGGGCCGTGGGGAGGAATGAGCAGTTCTTC,CASSPSGGAVGRNEQFF
TRBV29-1,NA,TRBJ2-3,NA,TGCAGCGTTGAAGAAGGAGGGGGCGATACGCAGTATTTT,CSVEEGGGDTQYF
TRBV5-1,NA,TRBJ1-1,medium-sized,TGCGCCAGCAGGACACCGAACACTGAAGCTTTCTTT,CASRTPNTEAFF
TRBV14,TRBD1,TRBJ2-3,NA,TGTGCCAGCAGCCAGGTGGGACAGGGTCCTTCCCGCACAGATACGCAGTATTTT,CASSQVGQGPSRTDTQYF
TRBV13,NA,TRBJ2-2,NA,TGTGCCAGCAGCTTCTCACAGGGCAGAGGCGGGGAGCTGTTTTTT,CASSFSQGRGGELFF
TRBV6-1,NA,TRBJ2-3,NA,TGTGCCAGCAGTGAAGGAGTGGAGGGAGTCAAACAGTATTTT,CASSEGVEGVKQYF
TRBV7-9,TRBD1,TRBJ2-3,NA,TGTGCCAGCAGCTTAGGGCCCGGACAGGGACAGAACACAGATACGCAGTATTTT,CASSLGPGQGQNTDTQYF
TRBV5-8,TRBD1,TRBJ2-1,NA,TGTGCCAGCACCCCTTGGACAGGGGATGAGCAGTTCTTC,CASTPWTGDEQFF
TRBV28,NA,TRBJ1-5,NA,TGTGCCACCTCAGGGAGCAATCAGCCCCAGCATTTT,CATSGSNQPQHF
TRBV2,TRBD1,TRBJ1-1,few,TGTGCCAGCAGGCGGACAGGGACGAACACTGAAGCTTTCTTT,CASRRTGTNTEAFF
TRBV28,TRBD1,TRBJ1-3,NA,TGTGCCAGCAGTCCAGGGGGCGCGGAAGGAAACACCATATATTTT,CASSPGGAEGNTIYF
TRBV6-6,TRBD1,TRBJ1-5,NA,TGTGCCAGCAGTTCCTGGGACAGAAGCAATCAGCCCCAGCATTTT,CASSSWDRSNQPQHF
TRBV5-1,NA,TRBJ1-3,NA,TGCGCCAGCAGCCCCAATACGGGGGAAGGAAACACCATATATTTT,CASSPNTGEGNTIYF
TRBV9,TRBD2,TRBJ2-1,NA,TGTGCCAGCAGCTCCCCTCCCGGGACTAGTAGATACAATGAGCAGTTCTTC,CASSSPPGTSRYNEQFF
TRBV7-9,TRBD2,TRBJ2-7,NA,TGTGCCAGCAGCACCACTAGCGGGAGCTCCTACGAGCAGTACTTC,CASSTTSGSSYEQYF
TRBV10-2,TRBD2,TRBJ2-3,NA,TGCGCCAGCAGCCTTACTAGCGGGAGTTCAGATACGCAGTATTTT,CASSLTSGSSDTQYF
TRBV15,TRBD1,TRBJ1-2,NA,TGTGCCACCAGCAGAGCTGCCGGGACAGGATACTATGGCTACACCTTC,CATSRAAGTGYYGYTF
TRBV7-2,NA,TRBJ2-7,NA,TGTGCCAGCAGCTTAATCGTAGGGACTTACGAGCAGTACTTC,CASSLIVGTYEQYF
TRBV7-9,NA,TRBJ1-5,NA,TGTGCCAGCAGCTTGGGGGGTGCGGATCAGCCCCAGCATTTT,CASSLGGADQPQHF
TRBV11-1,TRBD1,TRBJ1-1,NA,TGTGCCAGCAGCTCGGGGCCCGGGACAGACAGGGCGACGACTGAAGCTTTCTTT,CASSSGPGTDRATTEAFF
TRBV4-1,TRBD2,TRBJ2-1,once,TGCGCCAGCAGCCAATTTACAGCGGGAGCCAATGAGCAGTTCTTC,CASSQFTAGANEQFF
TRBV19,NA,TRBJ2-1,NA,TGTGCCAGTAGTATTCTGAATGAGCAGTTCTTC,CASSILNEQFF
TRBV4-1,TRBD2,TRBJ2-1,NA,TGCGCCAGCAGCCAAGATCTTAGCGGGGGGCCTTACAATGAGCAGTTCTTC,CASSQDLSGGPYNEQFF
TRBV5-1,NA,TRBJ2-7,NA,TGCGCCAGCAGCCATATCGATCGCCTCGGGCAGTACTTC,CASSHIDRLGQYF
TRBV15,TRBD1,TRBJ1-2,NA,TGTGCCACCAGCAGAGCTCCAGGGGGGCGGATAGATAACTATGGCTACACCTTC,CATSRAPGGRIDNYGYTF
TRBV7-8,NA,TRBJ2-2,NA,TGTGCCAGCAGCGAGGGCCAAGGCACCGGGGAGCTGTTTTTT,CASSEGQGTGELFF
TRBV28,TRBD1,TRBJ1-3,NA,TGTGCCAGCAGTTCTCCCGTCGGGACAGGGAACTCTGGAAACACCATATATTTT,CASSSPVGTGNSGNTIYF
TRBV6-1,NA,TRBJ2-3,once,TGTGCCAGCAGCTCGGGGGACTTAATCACAGATACGCAGTATTTT,CASSSGDLITDTQYF
TRBV6-5,NA,TRBJ1-2,NA,TGTGCCAGTCGGTATACGTGGGAGGATGGCTACACCTTC,CASRYTWEDGYTF
TRBV7-9,NA,TRBJ2-7,NA,TGTGCCACATCTTCGACAGTTTTCCACGAGCAGTACTTC,CATSSTVFHEQYF
TRBV7-9,TRBD1,TRBJ2-2,NA,TGTGCCAGCAGCTTAAGGGACAGGGTCACCGGGGAGCTGTTTTTT,CASSLRDRVTGELFF
TRBV6-5,TRBD1,TRBJ1-6,NA,TGTGCCAGCAGTTACCCGAAACCGGACAGGAATTCACCCCTCCACTTT,CASSYPKPDRNSPLHF
TRBV7-7,TRBD2,TRBJ2-3,NA,TGTGCTAGCAGCTTTAGCGGGAGGGCCGGGGATACGCAGTATTTT,CASSFSGRAGDTQYF
TRBV19,NA,TRBJ2-7,NA,TGTGCCAGTAGTGAAATCAGAGGAGACCTTTACGAGCAGTACTTC,CASSEIRGDLYEQYF
TRBV5-4,TRBD2,TRBJ2-3,NA,TGTGCCAGCAGCTTGGGACTAGCGGGGGCCGGGGAAGATACGCAGTATTTT,CASSLGLAGAGEDTQYF
TRBV7-9,NA,TRBJ2-7,NA,TGTGCCAGCAGCGCGACTCCCAGAGGGGAGCAGTACTTC,CASSATPRGEQYF
TRBV27,TRBD2,TRBJ2-5,NA,TGTGCCAGCAGCCCTGTAACTAGCGGCGTAGGAACCCAGTACTTC,CASSPVTSGVGTQYF
TRBV27,TRBD1,TRBJ2-7,NA,TGTGCCAGCAGTTCTCGGACAGGGAGAGAGTACTTC,CASSSRTGREYF
TRBV5-4,NA,TRBJ2-1,NA,TGTGCCAGCAGCTTGGTGGCCCCCAATGAGCAGTTCTTC,CASSLVAPNEQFF
TRBV10-3,NA,TRBJ1-2,NA,TGTGCCATCAGTGAGAGTGGGGGGAATGGCTACACCTTC,CAISESGGNGYTF
TRBV27,TRBD1,TRBJ2-3,NA,TGTGCCAGCGCTACCTTCAGGGACAGCTCCACAGATACGCAGTATTTT,CASATFRDSSTDTQYF
TRBV11-1,TRBD2,TRBJ2-5,NA,TGTGCCAGCAGCTTAGCAGCGGGGGGGCTTGGACAAGAGACCCAGTACTTC,CASSLAAGGLGQETQYF
TRBV7-9,NA,TRBJ1-5,once,TGTGCCAGCAGCTCGACAGATCGGAGGGTCGGCCAGCCCCAGCATTTT,CASSSTDRRVGQPQHF
TRBV7-5,NA,TRBJ2-7,NA,TGTGCCAGGTCAAAATACAACCGGGACTCCACCTACGAGCAGTACTTC,CARSKYNRDSTYEQYF